A single sample is the source of the 16 T cell receptor beta chains below, sequenced in a study of blood T cell repertoires in COVID-19. TCRdb keeps only in-frame clones here, not all; method: immunoSEQ multiplex PCR. The table shows fewer than 30,000 clones, with around nine tenths occurring only once. Sequencing was performed on peripheral blood. All receptors come from a man over 45 with active COVID-19.

The chain recombines TRBV29-1 with TRBJ1-1, with TRBD1 matching over 7 bases. The V gene's germline CDR1 is SQVTM and CDR2 ANQGSEA. V dropped 5 bases and J dropped 2; count of bases not matched to a gene: 8. The CDR3 is 14 amino acids. The CDR3 DNA reads as TGCAGCGTTCTACAGGGGAACTCTAACACTGAAGCTTTCTTT. It yields the protein CSVLQGNSNTEAFF.

This rearrangement joins TRBV12-3 or TRBV12-4 to TRBJ1-2, with D uncertain. Trimming took off 4 bases at V and 8 bases at J, with 11 bases between the two ends. The CDR3 has 12 residues. Written as DNA, the CDR3 is TGTGCCAGCAGTTGGTCCGGAGGGGGCTACACCTTC. Amino acids: CASSWSGGGYTF.

The chain uses TRBV2 and TRBJ2-5; D possibly corresponds to TRBD1 (5 bases). Germline lookup yields CDR1 SNHLY and CDR2 FYNNEI. The V gene lost 8 bases and the J gene lost 5 bases, with 18 bases spanning the gap. The CDR3 consists of 14 residues. CDR3 region: CASGTGPTGETQYF. The DNA of the CDR3 is TGTGCCAGCGGAACAGGCCCAACCGGGGAGACCCAGTACTTC.

The gene calls are TRBV6-6 and TRBJ1-5; TRBD1 matches at 7 bases. After removal of 2 bases from V and 6 bases from J, the junction contained 4 bases not matched to a gene. Per the germline V gene, CDR1 is MNHNY and CDR2 is SVGAGI (reference sequence). This CDR3 contains 14 residues. CDR3 sequence: CASSYRAGGQPQHF. DNA of the CDR3: TGTGCCAGCAGTTACAGGGCAGGGGGTCAGCCCCAGCATTTT.

The chain employs TRBV5-1 and TRBJ1-4, with D possibly TRBD1 on 6 matching bases. Germline values: CDR1 SGHRS, CDR2 YFSETQ. This CDR3 is 16 amino acids long. V was cut by 0 bases and J by 0 bases, with 9 bases left in between. The CDR3 here is CASSLGDRTTNEKLFF. In DNA form, the CDR3 reads TGCGCCAGCAGCTTGGGAGACAGGACAACTAATGAAAAACTGTTTTTT.

The genes are TRBV7-2 and TRBJ2-2; 9 positions match TRBD1. Germline assignment: CDR1 SGHTA and CDR2 FQGNSA. V trimming: 1 base; J trimming: 6 bases; junction bases outside the gene matches: 6. The CDR3 runs 16 residues. The CDR3 DNA follows: TGTGCCAGCAGCTTAGTTAGGACAGGGGAGGCCGGGGAGCTGTTTTTT. Translated: CASSLVRTGEAGELFF.

This sequence joins TRBV30 and TRBJ2-1, with 7 bases lining up with TRBD2. The CDR3 runs to 14 residues. Trimming cost V 2 bases and J 2 bases; bases outside gene matches: 3. Germline CDR1 GTSNPN, CDR2 SVGIG (reference sequence). In nucleotides, the CDR3 is TGTGCCTGGAGTCTAGCGGATACCTACAATGAGCAGTTCTTC. This translates into CAWSLADTYNEQFF.

CDR3 in DNA: TGTGCCAGCAGCCCCAGACAGGGTCAGAACACTGAAGCTTTCTTT. It encodes CASSPRQGQNTEAFF. The chain recombines TRBV11-2 with TRBJ1-1, with 7 nucleotides matching TRBD1. With V trimmed by 5 bases and J by 1 base, 7 bases remained unmatched. CDR1 SGHAT and CDR2 FQNNGV come from the germline V gene. CDR3 length: 15 amino acids.

The chain combines TRBV5-1 with TRBJ1-1; 7 bases are a match to TRBD1. This CDR3 is built from 15 residues. Trimming cost V 2 bases and J 0 bases; bases outside gene matches: 4. CDR1 is SGHRS and CDR2 is YFSETQ in the germline V gene. CDR3 region: CASSFTGTVNTEAFF. The CDR3 coding sequence is TGCGCCAGCAGCTTCACCGGGACAGTGAACACTGAAGCTTTCTTT.

The chain has TRBV29-1 and TRBJ2-7; perhaps TRBD1 as D (7 bases). Looked up from germline, CDR1 is SQVTM and CDR2 is ANQGSEA. V gave up 7 bases and J gave up 6 bases, with 16 bases separating them. The CDR3 spans 12 residues. This CDR3 is CSAYHQGGEQYF. The CDR3 DNA reads TGCAGCGCCTATCACCAGGGGGGCGAGCAGTACTTC.

The chain has TRBV5-1 and TRBJ1-5, with D hard to call. In germline, CDR1 is SGHRS, CDR2 YFSETQ. The germline V and J ends were trimmed by 7 bases and 0 bases, with 8 bases remaining between them. This CDR3 has 13 residues. CDR3 in amino acids: CASSRYSNQPQHF. CDR3 sequence (DNA): TGCGCCAGCTCTAGATATAGCAATCAGCCCCAGCATTTT.

The V and J genes are TRBV6-5 and TRBJ2-1; a possible D gene is TRBD1 (6 bases). The CDR3 has 12 amino acids. Germline loops: CDR1 MNHEY, CDR2 SVGAGI. Trimming took 5 bases from V and 9 from J, leaving 11 bases between them. The CDR3 loop is CASSPQGAEQFF. The CDR3, as DNA: TGTGCCAGCAGTCCACAGGGAGCTGAGCAGTTCTTC.

This chain links TRBV28 with TRBJ1-2; 12 bases map to TRBD1. The germline V gene has CDR1 MDHEN and CDR2 SYDVKM. The CDR3 is 16 amino acids. The V segment lost 6 bases and the J segment 6 bases; nucleotides outside the gene matches: 11. The CDR3 here is CASSQLSGTGGDGYTF. CDR3 coding DNA: TGTGCCAGCAGCCAACTCTCCGGGACAGGGGGCGATGGCTACACCTTC.

The chain has TRBV18 and TRBJ2-1, with 7 bases lining up with TRBD2. J was trimmed by 3 bases and V by 2 bases; bases with no gene match: 1. Germline V gene data show CDR1 as KGHSH and CDR2 as LQKENI. This CDR3 has 14 residues. Here the CDR3 reads CASSPSGIYNEQFF. CDR3 in DNA: TGTGCCAGCTCACCAAGCGGGATCTACAATGAGCAGTTCTTC.

The chain couples TRBV18 to TRBJ1-5; 7 nucleotides line up with TRBD1. The ends lost 5 bases at V and 0 bases at J; junction bases unmatched: 4. Germline assignment: CDR1 KGHSH and CDR2 LQKENI. The CDR3 is made up of 15 amino acids. CDR3 sequence reads: CASSEDRHSNQPQHF. CDR3 bases: TGTGCCAGCTCAGAGGACAGGCATAGCAATCAGCCCCAGCATTTT. Complete variable domain (other parts from reference TRBV18 and TRBJ1-5): NAGVMQNPRHLVRRRGQEARLRCSPMKGHSHVYWYRQLPEEGLKFMVYLQKENIIDESGMPKERFSAEFPKEGPSILRIQQVVRGDSAAYFCASSEDRHSNQPQHFGDGTRLSIL.

This clone was recorded only once. With a much larger clone just one base away, this may be a read error. CDR3: CASSFGETQYF. CDR3 nucleotides: TGTGCCAGCAGCTTCGGTGAGACCCAGTACTTC. J is TRBJ2-5 and V is TRBV11-2, with D uncertain. Germline V lookup: CDR1 SGHAT, CDR2 FQNNGV. This CDR3 is built from 11 residues. The V gene lost 3 bases and the J gene lost 5 bases, with 4 bases spanning the gap. Using reference TRBV11-2 and TRBJ2-5 for the parts outside the CDR3, the full variable domain is EAGVAQSPRYKIIEKRQSVAFWCNPISGHATLYWYQQILGQGPKLLIQFQNNGVVDDSQLPKDRFSAERLKGVDSTLKIQPAKLEDSAVYLCASSFGETQYFGPGTRLLVL.